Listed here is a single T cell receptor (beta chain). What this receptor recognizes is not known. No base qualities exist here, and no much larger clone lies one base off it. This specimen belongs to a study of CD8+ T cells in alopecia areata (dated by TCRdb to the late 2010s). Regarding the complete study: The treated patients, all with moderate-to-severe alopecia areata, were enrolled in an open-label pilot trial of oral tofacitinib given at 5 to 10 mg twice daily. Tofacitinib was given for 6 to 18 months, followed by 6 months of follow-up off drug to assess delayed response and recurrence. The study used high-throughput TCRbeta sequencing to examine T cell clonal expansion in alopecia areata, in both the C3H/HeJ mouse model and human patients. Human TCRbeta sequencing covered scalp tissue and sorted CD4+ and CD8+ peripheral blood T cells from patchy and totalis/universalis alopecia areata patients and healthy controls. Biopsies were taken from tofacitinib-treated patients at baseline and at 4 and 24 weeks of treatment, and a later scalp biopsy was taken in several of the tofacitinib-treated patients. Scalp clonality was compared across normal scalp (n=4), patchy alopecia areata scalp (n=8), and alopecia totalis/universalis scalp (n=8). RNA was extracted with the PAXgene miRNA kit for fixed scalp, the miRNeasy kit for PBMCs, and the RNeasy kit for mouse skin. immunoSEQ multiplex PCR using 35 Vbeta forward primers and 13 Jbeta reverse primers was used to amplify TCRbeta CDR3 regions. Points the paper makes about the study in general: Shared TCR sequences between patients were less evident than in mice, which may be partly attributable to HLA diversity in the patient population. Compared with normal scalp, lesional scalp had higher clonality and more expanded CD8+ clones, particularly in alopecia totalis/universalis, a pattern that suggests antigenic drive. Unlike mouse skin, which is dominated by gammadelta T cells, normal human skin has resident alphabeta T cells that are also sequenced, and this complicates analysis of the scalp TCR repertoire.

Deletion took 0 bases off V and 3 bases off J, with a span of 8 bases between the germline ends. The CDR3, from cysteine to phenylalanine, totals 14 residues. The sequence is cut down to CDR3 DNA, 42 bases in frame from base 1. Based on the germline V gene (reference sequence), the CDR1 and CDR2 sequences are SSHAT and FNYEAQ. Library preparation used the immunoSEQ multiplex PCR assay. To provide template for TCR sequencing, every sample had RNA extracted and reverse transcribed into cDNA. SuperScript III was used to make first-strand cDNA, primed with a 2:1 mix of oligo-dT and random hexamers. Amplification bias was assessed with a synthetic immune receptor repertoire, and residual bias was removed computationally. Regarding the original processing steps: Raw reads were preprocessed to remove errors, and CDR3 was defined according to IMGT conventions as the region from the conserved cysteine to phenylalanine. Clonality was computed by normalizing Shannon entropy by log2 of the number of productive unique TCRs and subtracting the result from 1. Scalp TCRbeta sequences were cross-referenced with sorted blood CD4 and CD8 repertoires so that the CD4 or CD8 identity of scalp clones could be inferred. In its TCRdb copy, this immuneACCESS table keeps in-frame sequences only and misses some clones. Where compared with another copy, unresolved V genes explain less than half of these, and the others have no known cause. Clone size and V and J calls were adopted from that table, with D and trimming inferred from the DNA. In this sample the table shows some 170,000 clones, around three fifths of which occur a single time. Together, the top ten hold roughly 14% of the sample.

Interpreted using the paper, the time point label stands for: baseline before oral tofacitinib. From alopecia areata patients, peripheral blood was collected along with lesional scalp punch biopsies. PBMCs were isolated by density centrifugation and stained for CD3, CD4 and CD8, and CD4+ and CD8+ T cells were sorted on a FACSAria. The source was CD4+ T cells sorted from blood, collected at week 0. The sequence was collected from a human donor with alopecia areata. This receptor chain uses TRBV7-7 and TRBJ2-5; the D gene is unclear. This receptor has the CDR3 CASSLANREETQYF. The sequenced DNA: TGTGCCAGCAGCTTAGCGAACAGAGAAGAGACCCAGTACTTC.